This TCR beta chain was profiled in a study of blood T cell repertoires in COVID-19. Points on this clone: This same CDR3 is encoded by further DNA sequences in the sample.

The protocol was immunoSEQ multiplex PCR, while the TCRdb copy is restricted to in-frame clones and leaves out a portion. This table holds 80,000 to 100,000 clones, around 82% found once. Sequenced: peripheral blood. The TCR originated in a man aged 45 to 65 who had recovered from COVID-19.

The CDR3: CASSLGGLGEKLFF. For the CDR3, the DNA is TGCGCCAGCAGCCTGGGAGGACTTGGGGAAAAACTGTTTTTT. The rearrangement uses TRBV5-1 and TRBJ1-4; no firm D call. V was trimmed by 4 bases and J by 8 bases, leaving 15 bases between them. Per the germline V gene, CDR1 is SGHRS and CDR2 is YFSETQ. The CDR3 has 14 residues.